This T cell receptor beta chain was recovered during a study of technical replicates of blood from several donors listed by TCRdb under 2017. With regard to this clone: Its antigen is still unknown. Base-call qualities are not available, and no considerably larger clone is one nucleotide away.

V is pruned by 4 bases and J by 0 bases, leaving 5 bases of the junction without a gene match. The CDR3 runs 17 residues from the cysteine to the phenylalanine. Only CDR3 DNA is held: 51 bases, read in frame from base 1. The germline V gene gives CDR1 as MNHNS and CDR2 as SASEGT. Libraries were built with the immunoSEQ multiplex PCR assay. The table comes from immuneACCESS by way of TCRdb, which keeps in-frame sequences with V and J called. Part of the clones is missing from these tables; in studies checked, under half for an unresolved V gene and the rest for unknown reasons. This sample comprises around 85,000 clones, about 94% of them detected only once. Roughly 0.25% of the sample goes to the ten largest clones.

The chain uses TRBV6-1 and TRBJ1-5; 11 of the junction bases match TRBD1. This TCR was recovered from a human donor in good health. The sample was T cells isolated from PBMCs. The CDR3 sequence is CASSAGQGANSNQPQHF. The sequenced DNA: TGTGCCAGCAGTGCCGGACAGGGGGCTAATAGCAATCAGCCCCAGCATTTT.